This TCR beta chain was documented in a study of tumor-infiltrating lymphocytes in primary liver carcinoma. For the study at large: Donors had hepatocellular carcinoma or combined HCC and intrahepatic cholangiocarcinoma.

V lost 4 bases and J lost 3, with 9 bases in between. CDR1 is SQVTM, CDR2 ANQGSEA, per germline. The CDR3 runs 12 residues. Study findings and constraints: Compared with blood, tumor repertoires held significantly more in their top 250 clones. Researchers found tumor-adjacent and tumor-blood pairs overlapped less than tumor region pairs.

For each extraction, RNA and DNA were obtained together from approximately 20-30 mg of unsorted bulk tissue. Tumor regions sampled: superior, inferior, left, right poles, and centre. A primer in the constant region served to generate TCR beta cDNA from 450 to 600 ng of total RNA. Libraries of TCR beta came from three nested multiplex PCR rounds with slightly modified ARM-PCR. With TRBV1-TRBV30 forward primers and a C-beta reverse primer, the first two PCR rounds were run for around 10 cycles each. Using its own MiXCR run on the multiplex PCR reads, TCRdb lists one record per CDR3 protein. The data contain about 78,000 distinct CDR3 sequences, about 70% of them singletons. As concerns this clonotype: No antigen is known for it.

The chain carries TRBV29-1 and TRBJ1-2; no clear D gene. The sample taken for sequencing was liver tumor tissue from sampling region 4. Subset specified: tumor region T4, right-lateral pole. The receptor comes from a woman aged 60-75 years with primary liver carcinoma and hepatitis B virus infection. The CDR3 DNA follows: TGCAGCGTTGTGGATAGGGACTATGGCTACACCTTC. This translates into CSVVDRDYGYTF.